This T cell receptor (beta chain) was recorded in a study of blood T cells in healthy people across ages. Study-level results: PBMCs went unsorted, and a conclusive naive versus antigen-experienced comparison was therefore prevented. In long-lived donors, naive CD4+ cell counts and diversity exceeded those of aged donors.

It was with a sample-barcoded 5' primer and a J-beta primer mix that a second PCR of about 7 to 12 cycles was run. TCRdb used MiXCR to reprocess the 5' RACE reads, holding one entry per CDR3 protein. The sample includes 450,000 to 700,000 distinct CDR3 sequences, 25% to 30% of them seen just once. This clonotype was seen only a few times. Its antigen is unidentified. The length of the CDR3 is 11 residues. Germline assignment: CDR1 ENHRY and CDR2 SYGVKD. V was clipped by 10 bases and J by 12 bases; unmatched bases: 8. The receptor was isolated from a woman aged 70-85 years in good health. J is TRBJ1-1 and V is TRBV10-3, with 10 bases that match TRBD1. Sequences were obtained from blood. The DNA for the CDR3 is TGTGCCACCCGGGACAGGGGAGGAACTTTCTTT. It yields the protein CATRDRGGTFF.